These 15 T cell receptor beta chains originate from one sample sequenced in a study of cytomegalovirus exposure and HLA in healthy donors. Sequencing was performed with immunoSEQ multiplex PCR; in TCRdb, only in-frame clones are kept and a portion is missing. The table records about 140,000 clones, around 86% of them present only once. The sample taken for sequencing was PBMCs. The receptors derive from a man aged 18 to 29 in good health and CMV-seropositive.

V is TRBV7-2 and J is TRBJ1-3; D may be TRBD1 (5 bases). V was trimmed by 5 bases and J by 0 bases, leaving 17 bases between them. Germline lookup yields CDR1 SGHTA and CDR2 FQGNSA. The CDR3 spans 17 residues. In DNA, the CDR3 is TGTGCCAGCAGCGGACTAGGGGCAGCCCTCTCTGGAAACACCATATATTTT. This codes for CASSGLGAALSGNTIYF.

The chain joins TRBV5-5 to TRBJ1-2; unclear D gene. The length of the CDR3 is 13 residues. Trimming took 0 bases from V and 7 from J, leaving 10 bases between them. CDR1 is SGHKS, CDR2 YYEKEE, per germline (reference sequence). The CDR3 region has the DNA TGTGCCAGCAGCTTGGCCGCCGTCGGTGGCTACACCTTC. This translates into CASSLAAVGGYTF.

The chain has TRBV6-1 and TRBJ2-7, with 11 bases matching TRBD2. CDR1 and CDR2 from the germline V gene are MNHNS and SASEGT. This CDR3 is 17 amino acids long. V lost 3 bases and J lost 1; bases outside the gene matches: 8. The CDR3 here is CASSEYSGGAKSYEQYF. The CDR3, as DNA: TGTGCCAGCAGTGAGTATAGCGGGGGGGCGAAGTCCTACGAGCAGTACTTC.

The chain joins TRBV7-9 to TRBJ2-5, with D possibly TRBD1 on 6 matching bases. The CDR3 spans 14 residues. Germline CDR1 reads SEHNR; CDR2 reads FQNEAQ (reference sequence). V dropped 2 bases and J dropped 1 base, with 8 bases sitting between them. This chain's CDR3 is CASSLTGSQETQYF. CDR3 DNA sequence: TGTGCCAGCAGCTTAACAGGGTCCCAAGAGACCCAGTACTTC. Supplemented by reference TRBV7-9 and TRBJ2-5, the full variable domain reads DTGVSQNPRHKITKRGQNVTFRCDPISEHNRLYWYRQTLGQGPEFLTYFQNEAQLEKSRLLSDRFSAERPKGSFSTLEIQRTEQGDSAMYLCASSLTGSQETQYFGPGTRLLVL.

The chain joins TRBV6-6 to TRBJ1-1, with D hard to call. V was trimmed by 7 bases and J by 1 base, leaving 10 bases between them. CDR1 is MNHNY, CDR2 SVGAGI, per germline (reference sequence). This CDR3 has 13 residues. The CDR3 reads CASTTNRNTEAFF. In nucleotides, the CDR3 is TGTGCCAGCACCACGAACAGGAACACTGAAGCTTTCTTT.

This chain links TRBV27 with TRBJ1-2; D possibly corresponds to TRBD1 (5 bases). Looked up from germline, CDR1 is MNHEY and CDR2 is SMNVEV (reference sequence). This CDR3 region has 15 residues. V was cut by 5 bases and J by 8 bases, with 21 bases left in between. The CDR3 spells CASSPVGREVGGYTF. Written as DNA, the CDR3 is TGTGCCAGCAGTCCCGTGGGCAGGGAAGTGGGGGGCTACACCTTC.

The gene calls are TRBV29-1 and TRBJ1-1; a possible D gene is TRBD1 (5 bases). The germline V gene has CDR1 SQVTM and CDR2 ANQGSEA. CDR3 length: 13 residues. The ends were cut back, 7 bases at V and 0 bases at J, with 12 bases in the middle. CDR3 sequence reads: CSDLRTLNTEAFF. CDR3 coding DNA: TGCAGCGATTTACGGACACTGAACACTGAAGCTTTCTTT.

Comments on this clone: Other DNA sequences within the sample encode an identical CDR3. V gene TRBV5-1 combines with J gene TRBJ1-1, with TRBD1 matching 8 bases. Germline-derived CDR1 and CDR2 are SGHRS and YFSETQ. J lost 1 base, V lost 3 bases, and 2 bases had no gene match. This CDR3 has 14 amino acids. CDR3 bases: TGCGCCAGCAGCTCACAGGGGGGGAACACTGAAGCTTTCTTT. Translating it yields CASSSQGGNTEAFF.

The chain recombines TRBV15 with TRBJ2-3; a possible D gene is TRBD2 (6 bases). This CDR3 comprises 17 residues. V lost 0 bases, J lost 0 bases, and 13 bases lay in between. Germline lookup yields CDR1 LNHNV and CDR2 YYDKDF (reference sequence). The CDR3, as DNA: TGTGCCACCAGCAGAGATGGGGGACTTATTAGCACAGATACGCAGTATTTT. This gives the protein CATSRDGGLISTDTQYF.

This chain connects TRBV5-6 to TRBJ1-1, with 7 bases lining up with TRBD1. The V segment lost 6 bases and the J segment 1 base; nucleotides outside the gene matches: 9. Germline CDR1 reads SGHDT; CDR2 reads YYEEEE. The CDR3 runs to 15 residues. The DNA of the CDR3 is TGTGCCAGCACCGACAGGGAGGTTTGGAACACTGAAGCTTTCTTT. Residues: CASTDREVWNTEAFF. The variable domain in full, completed from reference TRBV5-6 and TRBJ1-1, reads DAGVTQSPTHLIKTRGQQVTLRCSPKSGHDTVSWYQQALGQGPQFIFQYYEEEERQRGNFPDRFSGHQFPNYSSELNVNALLLGDSALYLCASTDREVWNTEAFFGQGTRLTVV.

This chain joins TRBV7-6 and TRBJ2-7; D is possibly TRBD1 (6 bases). V gave up 5 bases and J gave up 6 bases, with 17 bases separating them. CDR3 length: 14 amino acids. Germline V CDR1 and CDR2: SGHVS, FNYEAQ. Here the CDR3 reads CASSAGGRRGEQYF. DNA of the CDR3: TGTGCCAGCAGCGCTGGGGGCAGGCGCGGCGAGCAGTACTTC.

The J gene is TRBJ2-7, the V gene TRBV7-9, with TRBD2 matching over 14 bases. There are 16 residues in the CDR3. The germline gives CDR1 SEHNR, CDR2 FQNEAQ (reference sequence). Trimming at V came to 3 bases and at J to 3 bases, leaving 4 bases not matched to a gene. CDR3 sequence: CASSLGLAGVGYEQYF. The CDR3 DNA reads as TGTGCCAGCAGCTTGGGACTAGCGGGAGTCGGCTACGAGCAGTACTTC. The full variable domain, with the rest looked up from reference TRBV7-9 and TRBJ2-7, is DTGVSQNPRHKITKRGQNVTFRCDPISEHNRLYWYRQTLGQGPEFLTYFQNEAQLEKSRLLSDRFSAERPKGSFSTLEIQRTEQGDSAMYLCASSLGLAGVGYEQYFGPGTRLTVT.

The CDR3 DNA follows: TGCGCCAGCAGCTTCGTCGGGAGGGCCCAAGAGACCCAGTACTTC. Translation gives CASSFVGRAQETQYF. The V gene is TRBV5-1, the J gene TRBJ2-5; 8 positions match TRBD2. The CDR3 loop spans 15 amino acids. Losses at the gene ends were 2 bases for V and 1 base for J; bases not matched to a gene: 4. Germline assignment: CDR1 SGHRS and CDR2 YFSETQ.

The chain couples TRBV10-2 to TRBJ1-5; the D gene is possibly TRBD1 (5 bases). CDR1 is WSHSY, CDR2 SAAADI, per germline. This CDR3 is 14 amino acids long. V lost 2 bases to trimming and J lost 2 bases, with 7 bases between them. The CDR3 spells CASSEGAGNQPQHF. CDR3 coding DNA: TGCGCCAGCAGTGAGGGGGCGGGCAATCAGCCCCAGCATTTT.

The rearrangement joins TRBV30 to TRBJ2-3; 11 bases match TRBD2. The CDR3 contains 17 residues. CDR1 and CDR2 (germline): GTSNPN, SVGIG (reference sequence). J gave up 3 bases and V 4 bases, and 12 bases lay outside the gene matches. DNA for the CDR3: TGTGCCTGGAACGGGGGTAGCGGGAGGGCGAGGACAGATACGCAGTATTTT. Translation gives CAWNGGSGRARTDTQYF.